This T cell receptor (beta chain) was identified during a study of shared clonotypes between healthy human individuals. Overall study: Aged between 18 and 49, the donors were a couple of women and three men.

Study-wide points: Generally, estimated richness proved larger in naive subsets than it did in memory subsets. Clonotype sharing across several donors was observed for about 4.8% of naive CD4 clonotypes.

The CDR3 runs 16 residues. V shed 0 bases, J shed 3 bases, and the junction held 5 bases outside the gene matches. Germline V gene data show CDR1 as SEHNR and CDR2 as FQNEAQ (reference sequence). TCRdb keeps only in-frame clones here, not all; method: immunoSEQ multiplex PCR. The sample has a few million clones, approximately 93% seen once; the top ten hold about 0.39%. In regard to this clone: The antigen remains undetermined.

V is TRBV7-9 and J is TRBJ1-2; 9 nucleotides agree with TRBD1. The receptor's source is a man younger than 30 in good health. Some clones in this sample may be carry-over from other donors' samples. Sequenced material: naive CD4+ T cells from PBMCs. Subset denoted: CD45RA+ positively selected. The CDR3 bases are TGTGCCAGCAGCTTAGCACAGGGGGCCATCTACTATGGCTACACCTTC. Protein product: CASSLAQGAIYYGYTF.